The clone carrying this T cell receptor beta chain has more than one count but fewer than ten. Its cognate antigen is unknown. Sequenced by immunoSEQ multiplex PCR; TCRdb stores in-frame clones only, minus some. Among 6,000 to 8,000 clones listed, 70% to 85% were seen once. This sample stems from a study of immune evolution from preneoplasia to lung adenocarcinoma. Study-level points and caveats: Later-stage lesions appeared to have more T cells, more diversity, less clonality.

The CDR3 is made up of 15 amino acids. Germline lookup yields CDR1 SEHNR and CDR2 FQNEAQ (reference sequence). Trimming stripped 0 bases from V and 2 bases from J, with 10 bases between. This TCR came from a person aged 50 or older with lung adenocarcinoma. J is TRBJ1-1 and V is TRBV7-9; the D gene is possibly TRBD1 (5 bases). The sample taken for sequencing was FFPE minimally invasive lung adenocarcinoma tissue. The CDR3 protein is CASSLAGGFNTEAFF. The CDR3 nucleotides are TGTGCCAGCAGCTTAGCGGGGGGGTTTAACACTGAAGCTTTCTTT.